This TCR beta chain was identified during a study of identical twins. Study outcomes and limitations: The study found that models underestimated out-of-frame TCR alpha sharing in monozygotic twins.

The germline V gene has CDR1 SGHVS and CDR2 FQNEAQ. The CDR3 has 16 residues. V lost 1 base, J lost 9 bases, and 10 bases stayed unmatched. MiXCR was run by TCRdb on the 5' RACE reads, yielding one entry per CDR3 protein. This table has roughly 750,000 distinct CDR3 sequences, 21% appearing once. This clonotype was counted at least ten times. Its antigen is still unknown. This sample was also put to use in a study of T cells expressing NK-cell markers. In that study: A range of 1.0-7.0% of CD8+ T cells consisted of dominant NKG2C+ clonotypes in 6 or 7 donors. Among a few donors, these clonotypes also ranked first in the CD3+CD56-NKG2C+ fraction. The study left the HCMV specificity of expanded NKG2C+ T cell clones unresolved.

The sequencing input was PBMCs. The chain is built from TRBV7-8 and TRBJ2-1, with TRBD2 matching over 9 bases. The origin of this receptor is a woman between 18 and 29 years old in good health. The CDR3 protein is CASSLGVSGRASEQFF. CDR3 nucleotides: TGTGCCAGCAGCTTAGGGGTTAGCGGGAGAGCCAGTGAGCAGTTCTTC.